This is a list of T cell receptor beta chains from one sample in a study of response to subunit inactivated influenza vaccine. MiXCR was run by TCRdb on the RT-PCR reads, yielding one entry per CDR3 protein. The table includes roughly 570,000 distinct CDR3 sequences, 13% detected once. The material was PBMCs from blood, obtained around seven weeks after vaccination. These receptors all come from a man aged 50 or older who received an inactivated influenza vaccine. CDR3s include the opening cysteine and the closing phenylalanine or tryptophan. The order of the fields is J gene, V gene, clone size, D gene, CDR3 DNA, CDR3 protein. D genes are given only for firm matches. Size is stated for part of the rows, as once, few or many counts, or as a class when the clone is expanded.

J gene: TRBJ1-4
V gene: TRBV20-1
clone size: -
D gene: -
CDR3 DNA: TGCAGTGCTAGACGACCGGGTAATGAAAAACTGTTTTTT
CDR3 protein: CSARRPGNEKLFF

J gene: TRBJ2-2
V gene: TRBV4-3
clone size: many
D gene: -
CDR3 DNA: TGCGCCAGCAGCCAGAAAGCCCAGACAGGGAGGGTCACCGGGGAGCTGTTTTTT
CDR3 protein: CASSQKAQTGRVTGELFF

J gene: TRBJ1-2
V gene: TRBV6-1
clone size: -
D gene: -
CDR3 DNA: TGTGCCAGCAGATTTGCCAGAGAAGCTAACTATGGCTACACCTTC
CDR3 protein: CASRFAREANYGYTF

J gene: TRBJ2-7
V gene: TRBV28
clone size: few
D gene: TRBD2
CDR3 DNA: TGTGCCAGCGAAGGGACTAGCGGCGGGTCCTACGAGCAGTACTTC
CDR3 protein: CASEGTSGGSYEQYF

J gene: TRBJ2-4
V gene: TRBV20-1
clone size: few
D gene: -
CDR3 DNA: TGCAGTGCTAGTTCGCGGAAACTAGCCAAAAACATTCAGTACTTC
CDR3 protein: CSASSRKLAKNIQYF

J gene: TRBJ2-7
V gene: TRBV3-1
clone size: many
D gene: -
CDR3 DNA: TGTGCCAGCAGCCAAGATCGACAGCCTTTCTACGAGCAGTACTTC
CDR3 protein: CASSQDRQPFYEQYF

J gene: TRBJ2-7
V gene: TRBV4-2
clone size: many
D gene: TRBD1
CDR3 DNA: TGTGCCAGCAGCCAAGTGACAGGGGAGGACGAGCAGTACTTC
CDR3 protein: CASSQVTGEDEQYF

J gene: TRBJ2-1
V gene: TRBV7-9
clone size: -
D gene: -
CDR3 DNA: TGTGCCAGCACGGCCAGGGTGGGCAATGAGCAGTTCTTC
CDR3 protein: CASTARVGNEQFF

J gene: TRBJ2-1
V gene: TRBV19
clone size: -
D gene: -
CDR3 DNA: TGTGCCAGTGCAGACAGGTACAATGAGCAGTTCTTC
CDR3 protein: CASADRYNEQFF

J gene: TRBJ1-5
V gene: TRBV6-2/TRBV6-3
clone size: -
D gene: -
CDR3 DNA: TGTGCCAGCAGTGGGGGTTGGCCCCAGCATTTT
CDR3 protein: CASSGGWPQHF

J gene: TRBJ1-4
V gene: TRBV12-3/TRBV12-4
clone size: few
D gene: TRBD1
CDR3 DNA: TGTGCCAGCAGCGCATGGACAGGGGGGGATGAAAAACTGTTTTTT
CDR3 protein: CASSAWTGGDEKLFF

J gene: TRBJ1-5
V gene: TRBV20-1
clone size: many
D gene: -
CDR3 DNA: TGCAGTGCTAGAGAACGGCTTGTAAATCAGCCCCAGCATTTT
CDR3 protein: CSARERLVNQPQHF